This TCR beta chain was sequenced for a study of identical twins' blood T cells. Findings and limits, study-wide: Twin repertoire similarity may partly reflect shared environment. V gene usage reportedly matched far better within twin pairs than unrelated donors.

Germline assignment: CDR1 DFQATT and CDR2 SNEGSKA (reference sequence). This CDR3 comprises 14 residues. Trimming took 2 bases from V and 7 from J; bases not matched to a gene: 5. This clonotype was counted a few times. The antigen is unknown. TCR cDNA libraries came from RNA via a modified published protocol. TCRdb ran MiXCR on the 5' RACE reads and lists one entry per CDR3 protein. Of 400,000 or so distinct CDR3 sequences listed, roughly 31% are singletons. Six healthy women, forming three identical twin pairs, donated samples. The source material was PBMCs. The origin of this receptor is a woman aged 18-55 years in good health. The rearrangement uses TRBV20-1 and TRBJ1-6; TRBD1 matches 7 bases. The CDR3 sequence: CSARIQGGNSPLHF. DNA of the CDR3: TGCAGTGCTAGAATTCAGGGGGGGAATTCACCCCTCCACTTT.